A selection of T cell receptor beta chains follows, all from one sample in a study of identical twins. Each CDR3 protein gets one entry after TCRdb re-called the 5' RACE reads with MiXCR. In the table there are nearly 900,000 distinct CDR3 sequences, approximately 13% of which are singletons. These records were also assigned to another study, of yellow fever vaccine responses in identical twins.

Material: PBMCs. These receptors originate from a woman aged 18-29 years in good health. Each CDR3 is given with its conserved first and last residue. The D gene is left open where the match is weak. The size entry is marked missing in some rows and otherwise reads once, few, many or a size class.

size: .
V: TRBV20-1
J: TRBJ2-1
D: TRBD1
DNA: TGCAGTGCCACTCGGGACAGTCGCTCCTACAATGAGCAGTTCTTC
CDR3: CSATRDSRSYNEQFF

size: many
V: TRBV7-2
J: TRBJ2-1
D: .
DNA: TGTGCCAGCAGCCTAAGGGGCCCTTCCTACAATGAGCAGTTCTTC
CDR3: CASSLRGPSYNEQFF

size: .
V: TRBV28
J: TRBJ2-5
D: .
DNA: TGTGCCAGCAGTTTCCGAGACAGGGAGCGACTAGAGACCCAGCACTTC
CDR3: CASSFRDRERLETQHF

size: .
V: TRBV4-2
J: TRBJ1-5
D: .
DNA: TGTGCCAGCAGCCAAGATCGTACAGGGTTTCAGCCCCAGCATTTT
CDR3: CASSQDRTGFQPQHF

size: .
V: TRBV12-3/TRBV12-4
J: TRBJ2-2
D: TRBD2
DNA: TGTGCCAGCAGTAATAGCGGGTTCACCGGGGAGCTGTTTTTT
CDR3: CASSNSGFTGELFF

size: few
V: TRBV12-3/TRBV12-4
J: TRBJ1-1
D: TRBD1
DNA: TGTGCCAGCAGTCCGTCGGGACAGGGAGGAACTGAAGCTTTCTTT
CDR3: CASSPSGQGGTEAFF

size: .
V: TRBV7-2
J: TRBJ2-2
D: TRBD2
DNA: TGTGCCAGCAGACAGTTAGCGGGGGCGCGCGGCGGGGAGCTGTTTTTT
CDR3: CASRQLAGARGGELFF

size: few
V: TRBV4-1
J: TRBJ2-4
D: .
DNA: TGCGCCAGCAGCCAAGATAAGGGTTCGGGGTCGCTTAAAAACATTCAGTACTTC
CDR3: CASSQDKGSGSLKNIQYF

size: .
V: TRBV11-2
J: TRBJ1-2
D: .
DNA: TGTGCCAGCAGTCAGGACGGGGGGTATGGCTACACCTTC
CDR3: CASSQDGGYGYTF

size: .
V: TRBV7-8
J: TRBJ2-2
D: .
DNA: TGTGCCAGCTCTTGGGGGCGCAACACCGGGGAGCTGTTTTTT
CDR3: CASSWGRNTGELFF

size: .
V: TRBV20-1
J: TRBJ2-3
D: TRBD2
DNA: TGCAGTGCTAGACAGCGGGGGAGCACAGATACGCAGTATTTT
CDR3: CSARQRGSTDTQYF

size: .
V: TRBV12-5
J: TRBJ2-2
D: TRBD2
DNA: TGTGCTAGTGGTTTGGCCTATTCCGGGACTAGCGGGAAATACGGGGAGCTGTTTTTT
CDR3: CASGLAYSGTSGKYGELFF

size: .
V: TRBV5-6
J: TRBJ2-1
D: .
DNA: TGTGCCAGCAGCTTTGGTCAGCCATACAATGAGCAGTTCTTC
CDR3: CASSFGQPYNEQFF

size: few
V: TRBV7-9
J: TRBJ1-3
D: .
DNA: TGTGCCAGCAGCCAGCGTGGGCCACTTGGAAACACCATATATTTT
CDR3: CASSQRGPLGNTIYF

size: .
V: TRBV10-1
J: TRBJ2-3
D: .
DNA: TGCGCCAGCAGTGAGCCTTCTATAGATACGCAGTATTTT
CDR3: CASSEPSIDTQYF

size: .
V: TRBV20-1
J: TRBJ1-1
D: .
DNA: TGCAGTGCTACCCGGGGGGACGGGAACACTGAAGCTTTCTTT
CDR3: CSATRGDGNTEAFF